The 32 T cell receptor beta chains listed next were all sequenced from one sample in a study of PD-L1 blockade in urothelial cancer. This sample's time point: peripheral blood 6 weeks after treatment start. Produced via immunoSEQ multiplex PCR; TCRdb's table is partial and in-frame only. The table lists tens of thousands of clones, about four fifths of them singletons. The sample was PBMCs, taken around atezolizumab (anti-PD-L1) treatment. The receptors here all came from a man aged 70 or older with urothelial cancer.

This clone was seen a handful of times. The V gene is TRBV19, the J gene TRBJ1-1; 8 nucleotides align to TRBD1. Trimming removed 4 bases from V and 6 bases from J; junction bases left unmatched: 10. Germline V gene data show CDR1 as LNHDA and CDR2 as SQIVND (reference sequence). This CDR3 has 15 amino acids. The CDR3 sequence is CASSNRDRRGSEAFF. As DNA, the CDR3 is TGTGCCAGTAGTAACCGGGACAGGCGTGGGTCTGAAGCTTTCTTT.

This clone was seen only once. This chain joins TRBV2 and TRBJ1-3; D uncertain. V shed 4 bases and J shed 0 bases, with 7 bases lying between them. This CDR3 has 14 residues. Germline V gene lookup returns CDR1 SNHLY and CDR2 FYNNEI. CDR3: CASSAGSSGNTIYF. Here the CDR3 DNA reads TGTGCCAGCAGTGCCGGGTCCTCTGGAAACACCATATATTTT.

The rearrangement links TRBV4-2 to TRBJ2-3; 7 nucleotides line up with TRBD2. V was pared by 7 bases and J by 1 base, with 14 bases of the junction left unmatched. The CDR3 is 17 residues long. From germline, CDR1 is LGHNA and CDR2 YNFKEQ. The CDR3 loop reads CASTGGSSALGTDTQYF. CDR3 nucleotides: TGTGCCAGCACGGGCGGGAGCTCCGCTTTGGGCACAGATACGCAGTATTTT.

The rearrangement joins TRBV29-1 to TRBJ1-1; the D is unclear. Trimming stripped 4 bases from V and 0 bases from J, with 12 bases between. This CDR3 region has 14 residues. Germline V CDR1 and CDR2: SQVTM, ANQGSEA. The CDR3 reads CSVGGNNMNTEAFF. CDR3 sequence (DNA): TGCAGCGTTGGAGGTAACAACATGAACACTGAAGCTTTCTTT.

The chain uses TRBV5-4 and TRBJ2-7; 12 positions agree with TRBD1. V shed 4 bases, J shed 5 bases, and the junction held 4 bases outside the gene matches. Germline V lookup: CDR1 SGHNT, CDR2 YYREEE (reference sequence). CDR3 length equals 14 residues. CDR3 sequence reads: CASSPGTGGNEQYF. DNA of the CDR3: TGTGCCAGCAGCCCCGGGACAGGGGGCAACGAGCAGTACTTC.

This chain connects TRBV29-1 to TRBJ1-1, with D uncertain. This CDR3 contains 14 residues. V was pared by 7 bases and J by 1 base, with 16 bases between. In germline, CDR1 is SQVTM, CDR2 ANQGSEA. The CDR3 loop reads CSGSSGSRNTEAFF. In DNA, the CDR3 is TGCAGCGGGTCTTCCGGGTCCCGGAACACTGAAGCTTTCTTT.

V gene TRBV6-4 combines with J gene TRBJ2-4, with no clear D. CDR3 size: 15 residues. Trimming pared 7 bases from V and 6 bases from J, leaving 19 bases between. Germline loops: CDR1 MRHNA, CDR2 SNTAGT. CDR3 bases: TGTGCCAGCAAAACGGAGAGGATTAAACGAAACATTCAGTACTTC. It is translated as CASKTERIKRNIQYF.

The CDR3 sequence is CASKVAGDSEQYF. The CDR3 DNA sequence: TGTGCCAGTAAAGTAGCGGGAGACAGCGAGCAGTACTTC. The chain links TRBV19 to TRBJ2-7; 9 bases map to TRBD2. The germline V gene has CDR1 LNHDA and CDR2 SQIVND (reference sequence). The CDR3 loop spans 13 amino acids. Germline trimming cut 7 bases from V and 6 bases from J; bases unmatched to any gene: 7. Using reference TRBV19 and TRBJ2-7 for the parts outside the CDR3, the full variable domain is DGGITQSPKYLFRKEGQNVTLSCEQNLNHDAMYWYRQDPGQGLRLIYYSQIVNDFQKGDIAEGYSVSREKKESFPLTVTSAQKNPTAFYLCASKVAGDSEQYFGPGTRLTVT.

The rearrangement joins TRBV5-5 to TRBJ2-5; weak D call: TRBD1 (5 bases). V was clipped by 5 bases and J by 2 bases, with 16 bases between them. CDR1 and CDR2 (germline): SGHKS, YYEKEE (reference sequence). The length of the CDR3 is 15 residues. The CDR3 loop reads CASRLETGEQETQYF. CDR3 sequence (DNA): TGTGCCAGCAGGCTGGAAACAGGCGAACAAGAGACCCAGTACTTC. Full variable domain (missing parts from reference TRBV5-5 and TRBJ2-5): DAGVTQSPTHLIKTRGQQVTLRCSPISGHKSVSWYQQVLGQGPQFIFQYYEKEERGRGNFPDRFSARQFPNYSSELNVNALLLGDSALYLCASRLETGEQETQYFGPGTRLLVL.

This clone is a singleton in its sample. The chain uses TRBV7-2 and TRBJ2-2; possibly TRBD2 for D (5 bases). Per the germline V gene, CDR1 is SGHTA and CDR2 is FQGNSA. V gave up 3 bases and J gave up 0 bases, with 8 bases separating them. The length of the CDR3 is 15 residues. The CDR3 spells CASSFTGTNTGELFF. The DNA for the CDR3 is TGTGCCAGCAGCTTCACGGGGACGAACACCGGGGAGCTGTTTTTT.

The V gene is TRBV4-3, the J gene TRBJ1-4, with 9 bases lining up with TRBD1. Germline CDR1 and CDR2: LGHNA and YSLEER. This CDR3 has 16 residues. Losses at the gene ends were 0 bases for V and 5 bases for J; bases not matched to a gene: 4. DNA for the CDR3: TGCGCCAGCAGCCAAGAACCGGGGACAGGGAATGAAAAACTGTTTTTT. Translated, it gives CASSQEPGTGNEKLFF.

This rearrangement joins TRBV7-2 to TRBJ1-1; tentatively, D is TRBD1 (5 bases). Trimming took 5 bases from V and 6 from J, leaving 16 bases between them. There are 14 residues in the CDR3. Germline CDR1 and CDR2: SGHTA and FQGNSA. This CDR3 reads CASSLREGLSEAFF. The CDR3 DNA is TGTGCCAGCAGCCTCAGGGAGGGGTTGTCTGAAGCTTTCTTT.

The CDR3 loop reads CASSLGQGLRDNEQFF. The CDR3 coding sequence is TGTGCCAGCAGTTTAGGTCAGGGTTTACGGGACAATGAGCAGTTCTTC. V and J are TRBV27 and TRBJ2-1; possible D gene TRBD1, 5 bases. Germline V CDR1 and CDR2: MNHEY, SMNVEV (reference sequence). V was pared by 2 bases and J by 5 bases, with 16 bases between. This CDR3 has 16 residues.

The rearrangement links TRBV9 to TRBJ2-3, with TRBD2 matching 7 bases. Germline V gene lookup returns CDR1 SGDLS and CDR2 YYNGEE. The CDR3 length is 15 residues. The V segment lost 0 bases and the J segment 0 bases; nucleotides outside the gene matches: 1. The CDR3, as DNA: TGTGCCAGCAGCGTAGGGGAGGGTAGCACAGATACGCAGTATTTT. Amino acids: CASSVGEGSTDTQYF.

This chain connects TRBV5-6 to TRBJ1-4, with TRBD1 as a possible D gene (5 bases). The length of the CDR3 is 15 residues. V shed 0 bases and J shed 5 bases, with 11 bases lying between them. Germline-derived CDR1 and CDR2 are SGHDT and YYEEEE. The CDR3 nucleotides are TGTGCCAGCAGCTTGGGGGGCGGACGAAATGAAAAACTGTTTTTT. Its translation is CASSLGGGRNEKLFF.

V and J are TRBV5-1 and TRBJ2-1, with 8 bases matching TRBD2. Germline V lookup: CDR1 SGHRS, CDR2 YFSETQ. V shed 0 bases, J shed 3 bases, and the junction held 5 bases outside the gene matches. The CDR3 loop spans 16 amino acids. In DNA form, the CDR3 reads TGCGCCAGCAGCTTGGCCTCGCTAGCGGGCTACAATGAGCAGTTCTTC. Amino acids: CASSLASLAGYNEQFF.

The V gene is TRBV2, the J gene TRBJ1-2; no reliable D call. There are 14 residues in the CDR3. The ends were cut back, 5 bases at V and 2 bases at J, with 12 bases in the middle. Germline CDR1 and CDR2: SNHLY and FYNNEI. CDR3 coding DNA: TGTGCCAGCAGTCTCCAGGTGACGAACTATGGCTACACCTTC. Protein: CASSLQVTNYGYTF.

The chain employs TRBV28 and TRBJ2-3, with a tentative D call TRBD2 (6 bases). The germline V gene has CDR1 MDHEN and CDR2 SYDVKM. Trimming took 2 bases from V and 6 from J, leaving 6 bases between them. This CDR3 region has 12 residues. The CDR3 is CASSLGGDTQYF. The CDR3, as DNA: TGTGCCAGCAGTTTAGGAGGGGATACGCAGTATTTT.

The chain's CDR3 is CASSERKGVYTEAFF. The CDR3 DNA reads as TGTGCCAGCAGTGAAAGGAAGGGAGTGTACACTGAAGCTTTCTTT. The rearrangement links TRBV25-1 to TRBJ1-1; D ambiguous. V was cut by 2 bases and J by 3 bases, with 13 bases left in between. The germline V gene encodes CDR1 MGHDK and CDR2 SYGVNS. The CDR3 has 15 residues.

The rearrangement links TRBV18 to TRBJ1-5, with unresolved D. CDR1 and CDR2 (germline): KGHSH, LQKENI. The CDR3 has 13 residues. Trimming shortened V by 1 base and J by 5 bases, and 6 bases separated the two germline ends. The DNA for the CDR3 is TGTGCCAGCTCACCACTGGCGGATCAGCCCCAGCATTTT. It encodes CASSPLADQPQHF. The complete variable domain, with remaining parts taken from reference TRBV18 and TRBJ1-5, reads NAGVMQNPRHLVRRRGQEARLRCSPMKGHSHVYWYRQLPEEGLKFMVYLQKENIIDESGMPKERFSAEFPKEGPSILRIQQVVRGDSAAYFCASSPLADQPQHFGDGTRLSIL.

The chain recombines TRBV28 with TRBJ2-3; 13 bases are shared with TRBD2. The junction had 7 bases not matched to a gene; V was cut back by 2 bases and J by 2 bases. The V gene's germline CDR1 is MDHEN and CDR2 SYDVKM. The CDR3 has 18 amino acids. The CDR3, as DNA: TGTGCCAGCAGTTTAACCTGGACTAGCGGGAGCAACACAGATACGCAGTATTTT. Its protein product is CASSLTWTSGSNTDTQYF.

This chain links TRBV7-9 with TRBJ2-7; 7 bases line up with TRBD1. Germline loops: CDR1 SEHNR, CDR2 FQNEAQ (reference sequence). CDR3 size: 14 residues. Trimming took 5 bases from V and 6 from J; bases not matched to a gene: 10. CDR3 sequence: CASSPQTGTAEQYF. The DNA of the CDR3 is TGTGCCAGCAGCCCTCAGACAGGGACGGCCGAGCAGTACTTC.

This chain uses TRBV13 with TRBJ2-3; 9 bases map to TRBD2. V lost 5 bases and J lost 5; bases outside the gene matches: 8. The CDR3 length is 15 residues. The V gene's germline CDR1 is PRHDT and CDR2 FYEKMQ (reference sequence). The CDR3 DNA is TGTGCCAGCAGCGGTAGCGGGAGTCCCAAAGATACGCAGTATTTT. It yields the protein CASSGSGSPKDTQYF.

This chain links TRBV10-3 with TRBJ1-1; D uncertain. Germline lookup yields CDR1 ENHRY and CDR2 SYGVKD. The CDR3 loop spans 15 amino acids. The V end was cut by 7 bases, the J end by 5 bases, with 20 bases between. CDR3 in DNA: TGTGCCATCACCCCGTCGGAGTTAGGAGGGACTGAAGCTTTCTTT. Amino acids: CAITPSELGGTEAFF.

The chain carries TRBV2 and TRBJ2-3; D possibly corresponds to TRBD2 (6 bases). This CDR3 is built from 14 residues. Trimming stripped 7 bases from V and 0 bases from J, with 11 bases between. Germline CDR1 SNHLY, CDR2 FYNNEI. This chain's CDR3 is CASIRGGSTDTQYF. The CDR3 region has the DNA TGTGCCAGCATCCGGGGAGGTAGCACAGATACGCAGTATTTT. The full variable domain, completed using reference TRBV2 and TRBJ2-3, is EPEVTQTPSHQVTQMGQEVILRCVPISNHLYFYWYRQILGQKVEFLVSFYNNEISEKSEIFDDQFSVERPDGSNFTLKIRSTKLEDSAMYFCASIRGGSTDTQYFGPGTRLTVL.

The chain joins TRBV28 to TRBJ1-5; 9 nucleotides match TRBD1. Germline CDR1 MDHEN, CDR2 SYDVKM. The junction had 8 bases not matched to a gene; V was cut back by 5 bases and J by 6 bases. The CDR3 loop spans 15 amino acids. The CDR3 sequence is CASSPGQGIRQPQHF. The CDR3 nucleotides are TGTGCCAGCAGTCCCGGACAGGGGATTCGTCAGCCCCAGCATTTT.

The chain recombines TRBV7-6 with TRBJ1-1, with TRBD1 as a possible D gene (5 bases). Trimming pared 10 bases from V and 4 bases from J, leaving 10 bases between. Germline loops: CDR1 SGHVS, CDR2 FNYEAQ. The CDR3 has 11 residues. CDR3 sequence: CATQEGTEAFF. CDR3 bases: TGTGCCACACAGGAGGGCACTGAAGCTTTCTTT.

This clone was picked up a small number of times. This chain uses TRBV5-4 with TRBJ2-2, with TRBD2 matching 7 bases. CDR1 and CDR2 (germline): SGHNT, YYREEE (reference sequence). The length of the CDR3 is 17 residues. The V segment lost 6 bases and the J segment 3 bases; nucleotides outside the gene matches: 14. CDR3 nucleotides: TGTGCCAGCAAGCGGAGGGGTGCGGGAGCAGACACCGGGGAGCTGTTTTTT. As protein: CASKRRGAGADTGELFF.

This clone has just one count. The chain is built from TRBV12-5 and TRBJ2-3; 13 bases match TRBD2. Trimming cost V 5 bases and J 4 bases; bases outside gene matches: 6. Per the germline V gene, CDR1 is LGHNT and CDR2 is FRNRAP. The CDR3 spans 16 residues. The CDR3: CASGPGTSGKSDTQYF. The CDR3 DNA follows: TGTGCTAGTGGTCCCGGGACTAGCGGGAAGTCAGATACGCAGTATTTT.

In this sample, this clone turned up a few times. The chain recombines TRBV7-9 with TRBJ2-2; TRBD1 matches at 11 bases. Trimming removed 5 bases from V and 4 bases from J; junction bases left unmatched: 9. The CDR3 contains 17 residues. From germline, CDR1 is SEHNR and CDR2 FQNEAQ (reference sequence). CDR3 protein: CASSPTRTGGSTGELFF. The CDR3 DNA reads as TGTGCCAGCAGCCCGACCCGGACAGGGGGCAGCACCGGGGAGCTGTTTTTT.

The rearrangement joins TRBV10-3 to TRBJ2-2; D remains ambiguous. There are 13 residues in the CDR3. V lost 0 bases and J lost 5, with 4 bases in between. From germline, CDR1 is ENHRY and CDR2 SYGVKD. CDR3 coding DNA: TGTGCCATCAGTGAGTCCCAAACCGGGGAGCTGTTTTTT. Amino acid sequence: CAISESQTGELFF.

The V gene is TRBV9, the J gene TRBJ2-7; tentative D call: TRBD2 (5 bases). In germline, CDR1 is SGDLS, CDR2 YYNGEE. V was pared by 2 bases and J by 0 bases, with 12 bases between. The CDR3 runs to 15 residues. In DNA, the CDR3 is TGTGCCAGCAGCGTGAGCGGCACTAGCTCCTACGAGCAGTACTTC. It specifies CASSVSGTSSYEQYF.